The 27 T cell receptor beta chains below all came from one sample that was sequenced in a study. MiXCR was run by TCRdb on the reads, yielding one entry per CDR3 protein. The sample contains a few thousand distinct CDR3 sequences, roughly 10% of which appear only once. Sequencing was performed on CD4+ T cells from synovial fluid. All receptors derive from a human donor with rheumatoid arthritis.

The rearrangement joins TRBV7-2 to TRBJ2-2, with D perhaps TRBD2 (6 bases). This CDR3 region has 15 residues. Between the trimmed V and J ends, which lost 1 base and 1 base, there was a span of 7 bases. Germline V gene data show CDR1 as SGHTA and CDR2 as FQGNSA. CDR3 nucleotide sequence: TGTGCCAGCAGCTTAGGGGGGGTGAACACCGGGGAGCTGTTTTTT. It encodes CASSLGGVNTGELFF.

Judged by abundance, this clonotype is medium-sized. The rearrangement joins TRBV6-6 to TRBJ2-3, with a weak D call TRBD2 (6 bases). This CDR3 has 12 residues. V shed 6 bases and J shed 3 bases, with 7 bases lying between them. CDR1 is MNHNY and CDR2 is SVGAGI in the germline V gene (reference sequence). The CDR3 loop reads CASRGTTDTQYF. The DNA of the CDR3 is TGTGCCAGCAGAGGGACTACAGATACGCAGTATTTT.

The chain recombines TRBV7-9 with TRBJ1-2, with unresolved D. The CDR3 contains 14 residues. Deletions cut 5 bases from V and 8 bases from J, with 18 bases between. Germline V gene data show CDR1 as SEHNR and CDR2 as FQNEAQ (reference sequence). For the CDR3, the DNA is TGTGCCAGCAGCCCTACTTTGACGGGGAACGGCTACACCTTC. Translation gives CASSPTLTGNGYTF.

This clonotype is labeled medium-sized. This sequence joins TRBV20-1 and TRBJ2-5; 8 bases agree with TRBD1. Per germline, CDR1 DFQATT and CDR2 SNEGSKA (reference sequence). The V segment lost 6 bases and the J segment 1 base; nucleotides outside the gene matches: 4. This CDR3 contains 13 residues. The CDR3 is CSANRGAQETQYF. The CDR3 coding sequence is TGCAGTGCGAACAGGGGGGCCCAAGAGACCCAGTACTTC.

This clonotype was counted ten times or more. This chain uses TRBV14 with TRBJ2-7, with TRBD1 matching over 9 bases. The CDR3 loop spans 13 amino acids. Germline V gene data show CDR1 as SGHDN and CDR2 as FVKESK. V shed 4 bases, J shed 9 bases, and the junction held 7 bases outside the gene matches. The CDR3 protein is CASSPGQGKRQYF. The CDR3 DNA follows: TGTGCCAGCAGCCCGGGACAGGGAAAACGGCAGTACTTC.

This clonotype is medium-sized within its sample. V gene TRBV15 combines with J gene TRBJ2-5; 8 nucleotides line up with TRBD1. Per germline, CDR1 LNHNV and CDR2 YYDKDF (reference sequence). V shed 4 bases and J 5 bases; nucleotides not matched to a gene: 12. The CDR3 extends over 16 amino acids. The CDR3 DNA follows: TGTGCCACCAGCAAGAGGATCCAGGGGGCGGGCGAGACCCAGTACTTC. It translates to CATSKRIQGAGETQYF. Variable domain in full (rest from reference TRBV15 and TRBJ2-5): DAMVIQNPRYQVTQFGKPVTLSCSQTLNHNVMYWYQQKSSQAPKLLFHYYDKDFNNEADTPDNFQSRRPNTSFCFLDIRSPGLGDTAMYLCATSKRIQGAGETQYFGPGTRLLVL.

By share of the sample, this clonotype is large. The chain carries TRBV13 and TRBJ2-3; weak D call: TRBD2 (5 bases). Trimming took off 0 bases at V and 5 bases at J, with 6 bases between the two ends. Germline V CDR1 and CDR2: PRHDT, FYEKMQ (reference sequence). This CDR3 region has 13 residues. CDR3 amino acids: CASSLGRGDTQYF. CDR3 in DNA: TGTGCCAGCAGCTTAGGCCGGGGAGATACGCAGTATTTT.

The sample holds many counts of this clonotype. One end of the junction varies from germline; a read error may be responsible. The rearrangement links TRBV29-1 to TRBJ2-3; D perhaps matches TRBD2 (7 bases). Looked up from germline, CDR1 is SQVTM and CDR2 is ANQGSEA. This CDR3 is 15 amino acids long. The DNA of the CDR3 is TGCAGCGTCGAAGGGGGGGCGGGAGAACTAGATACGCAGTATTTT. Protein product: CSVEGGAGELDTQYF.

This chain joins TRBV7-9 and TRBJ2-1; no clear D gene. The CDR3 sequence is 13 residues long. Trimming took off 3 bases at V and 4 bases at J, with 7 bases between the two ends. The germline CDR1 and CDR2 sequences are SEHNR and FQNEAQ (reference sequence). The CDR3 loop reads CASSFGIYNEQFF. In nucleotides, the CDR3 is TGTGCCAGCAGCTTTGGTATTTACAATGAGCAGTTCTTC.

This clonotype was found a few times. The rearrangement links TRBV30 to TRBJ1-1; tentatively, D is TRBD1 (6 bases). The V and J ends lost 0 bases and 5 bases respectively, with 16 bases between them. The CDR3 consists of 15 residues. In germline, CDR1 is GTSNPN, CDR2 SVGIG (reference sequence). The CDR3 nucleotides read TGTGCCTGGAGTGTAGGTAACAGGGCTCTTACTGAAGCTTTCTTT. This codes for CAWSVGNRALTEAFF.

This clonotype was seen at least ten times. The chain carries TRBV11-3 and TRBJ2-7; D is perhaps TRBD1 or TRBD2 (5 bases each). Germline V gene lookup returns CDR1 SGHNT and CDR2 YENEEA. V dropped 1 base and J dropped 0 bases, with 13 bases sitting between them. The CDR3 contains 16 residues. The CDR3 loop reads CASSLAPWGTSYEQYF. CDR3 nucleotide sequence: TGTGCCAGCAGCTTAGCTCCATGGGGGACCTCCTACGAGCAGTACTTC.

This clonotype is judged medium-sized. V and J are TRBV7-8 and TRBJ1-1; unclear D gene. From germline, CDR1 is SGHVS and CDR2 FQNEAQ. This CDR3 is built from 14 residues. The germline V and J ends were trimmed by 2 bases and 0 bases, with 7 bases remaining between them. CDR3 amino acids: CASSLSRMNTEAFF. CDR3 DNA sequence: TGTGCCAGCAGCTTAAGCCGAATGAACACTGAAGCTTTCTTT.

This clonotype was found many times. This rearrangement joins TRBV7-2 to TRBJ2-7; no clear D gene. The V and J ends lost 0 bases and 6 bases respectively, with 3 bases between them. This CDR3 comprises 11 residues. CDR1 SGHTA and CDR2 FQGNSA come from the germline V gene. The CDR3 DNA is TGTGCCAGCAGCTTAGCGACCGAGCAGTACTTC. It codes for CASSLATEQYF.

As regards this clonotype: A read error is possible here, since a much larger clone lies one base away. This chain uses TRBV10-3 with TRBJ2-1; TRBD1 or TRBD2 may be the D gene (5 bases each). The CDR3 loop spans 12 amino acids. Germline V gene lookup returns CDR1 ENHRY and CDR2 SYGVKD. CDR3 in DNA: TGTGCCACCGGGACCGCTTCAAATGAGCAGATCTTC. It specifies CATGTASNEQIF.

This clonotype was recorded at least ten times. This sequence joins TRBV5-1 and TRBJ2-3; the match to TRBD2 covers 7 bases. Germline assignment: CDR1 SGHRS and CDR2 YFSETQ. J was trimmed by 6 bases and V by 1 base; bases with no gene match: 5. This CDR3 has 14 amino acids. The CDR3 DNA reads TGCGCCAGCAGCTTGTCCAGCGGGACCGATACGCAGTATTTT. Its translation: CASSLSSGTDTQYF.

By share, this clonotype ranks as medium-sized. V usage is TRBV12-3 or TRBV12-4 and J usage is TRBJ2-7; 8 bases are shared with TRBD2. Trimming at V came to 4 bases and at J to 6 bases, leaving 8 bases not matched to a gene. The CDR3 contains 14 residues. The CDR3 sequence: CASSSSGRRPEQYF. DNA for the CDR3: TGTGCCAGCAGTTCGAGCGGGAGAAGGCCCGAGCAGTACTTC.

This clonotype showed up many times. The chain uses TRBV7-2 and TRBJ2-2; 11 positions match TRBD2. With V trimmed by 1 base and J by 5 bases, 12 bases remained unmatched. CDR1 is SGHTA and CDR2 is FQGNSA in the germline V gene. This CDR3 contains 19 residues. CDR3 in amino acids: CASSLGLGLAGGGTGELFF. CDR3 bases: TGTGCCAGCAGCTTAGGCTTGGGGCTAGCGGGAGGAGGTACCGGGGAGCTGTTTTTT.

In its sample, this clonotype was seen many times. The chain joins TRBV29-1 to TRBJ2-2; perhaps TRBD1 as D (6 bases). V lost 4 bases and J lost 6, with 18 bases in between. Germline CDR1 and CDR2: SQVTM and ANQGSEA. This CDR3 comprises 15 residues. CDR3 in DNA: TGCAGCGTTGGGCTTTACCGGACAGTTTCCGGGGAGCTGTTTTTT. It yields the protein CSVGLYRTVSGELFF.

In this sample, this clonotype turned up many times. This rearrangement joins TRBV12-3 or TRBV12-4 to TRBJ2-1; D gene unclear. This CDR3 spans 11 amino acids. Trimming left V 2 bases short and J 9 bases short, with 5 bases between. CDR3 coding DNA: TGTGCCAGCAGTTTATACGGTGAGCAGTTCTTC. This translates into CASSLYGEQFF.

This clonotype was recorded a few times. V and J are TRBV10-3 and TRBJ2-1, with TRBD2 identical over 10 bases. The CDR3 is made up of 15 amino acids. Per germline, CDR1 ENHRY and CDR2 SYGVKD. V shed 3 bases, J shed 4 bases, and the junction held 3 bases outside the gene matches. The CDR3 protein is CAISEGLAVYNEQFF. The CDR3 nucleotides are TGTGCCATCAGTGAAGGACTAGCGGTATACAATGAGCAGTTCTTC.

A note on this clonotype: A much larger clone differs from this one at a single base, so this may be a read error. V usage is TRBV7-7 and J usage is TRBJ2-1; tentatively, D is TRBD1 (6 bases). This CDR3 has 12 amino acids. Germline CDR1 is SSHAT and CDR2 is FNYEAQ (reference sequence). The CDR3 region has the DNA TGTGCCAGCAGCAGAGGGGACAATGAGCGGTTCTTC. Amino acids: CASSRGDNERFF.

This clonotype is termed medium-sized. The rearrangement uses TRBV7-2 and TRBJ2-7; TRBD2 matches 8 bases. V lost 4 bases, J lost 3 bases, and 8 bases stayed unmatched. Looked up from germline, CDR1 is SGHTA and CDR2 is FQGNSA. CDR3 length: 15 residues. The CDR3 sequence is CASSSLPGLDYEQYF. CDR3 bases: TGTGCCAGCAGCTCCTTACCGGGACTAGACTACGAGCAGTACTTC.

This clonotype qualifies as large (0.1 to 1%). This sequence joins TRBV28 and TRBJ1-1; the D is unclear. Trimming pared 2 bases from V and 0 bases from J, leaving 7 bases between. The germline gives CDR1 MDHEN, CDR2 SYDVKM. The CDR3 length is 14 residues. CDR3 sequence: CASSLARMNTEAFF. DNA for the CDR3: TGTGCCAGCAGTTTAGCCAGGATGAACACTGAAGCTTTCTTT.

This clonotype qualifies as medium-sized. The rearrangement links TRBV11-3 to TRBJ2-1; 11 bases map to TRBD2. Germline V gene sequence: CDR1 SGHNT, CDR2 YENEEA. V shed 5 bases and J 6 bases; nucleotides not matched to a gene: 12. The CDR3 loop spans 17 amino acids. CDR3 in amino acids: CASSPGRTSGRSNEQFF. DNA of the CDR3: TGTGCCAGCAGCCCCGGACGAACTAGCGGGAGATCCAATGAGCAGTTCTTC.

This clonotype counts as medium-sized. This sequence joins TRBV29-1 and TRBJ1-5; a possible D gene is TRBD1 (5 bases). V lost 5 bases to trimming and J lost 1 base, with 9 bases between them. The germline V gene has CDR1 SQVTM and CDR2 ANQGSEA. The length of the CDR3 is 13 residues. CDR3 DNA sequence: TGCAGCGTTTCCCGGGGGAGCAATCAGCCCCAGCATTTT. It specifies CSVSRGSNQPQHF. Complete variable domain (other parts from reference TRBV29-1 and TRBJ1-5): SAVISQKPSRDICQRGTSLTIQCQVDSQVTMMFWYRQQPGQSLTLIATANQGSEATYESGFVIDKFPISRPNLTFSTLTVSNMSPEDSSIYLCSVSRGSNQPQHFGDGTRLSIL.

In its sample, this clonotype is medium-sized. V usage is TRBV2 and J usage is TRBJ2-7, with no clear D. In germline, CDR1 is SNHLY, CDR2 FYNNEI. V gave up 6 bases and J gave up 0 bases, with 6 bases separating them. The length of the CDR3 is 12 residues. The CDR3, as DNA: TGTGCCAGCAGGGGCGACTCCTACGAGCAGTACTTC. It codes for CASRGDSYEQYF.

The chain uses TRBV20-1 and TRBJ2-4, with D tentatively TRBD2 (6 bases). Germline V gives CDR1 DFQATT, CDR2 SNEGSKA (reference sequence). This CDR3 is 18 amino acids long. The V end lost 0 bases, the J end lost 5 bases, and 23 bases lay between the germline ends. The CDR3 DNA sequence: TGCAGTGCTAGAGATGGTACAGGAGGGGCGCTTGGGGAAAACATTCAGTACTTC. Protein product: CSARDGTGGALGENIQYF.